This T cell receptor beta chain was identified in a study of CD8 T cells in Susac syndrome. Reverse transcription of about 0.45 to 1 ug RNA used random hexamers. TCRdb re-called the immunoSEQ multiplex PCR reads through MiXCR, storing one row per CDR3 protein. The data show 150,000 or so distinct CDR3 sequences, more than 85% seen once. The J segment lost 11 bases and the V segment lost 0 bases, leaving 7 bases of the junction unmatched. The CDR3 is 14 amino acids. From germline, CDR1 is KGHSH and CDR2 LQKENI. The chain has TRBV18 and TRBJ1-5; 7 positions match TRBD1. The sequenced sample was CD4+ T cells from PBMCs. The sequence derives from a human donor with Susac syndrome. The CDR3 is CASSPPGRGEAQHF. CDR3 nucleotide sequence: TGTGCCAGCTCACCACCGGGCAGGGGGGAGGCCCAGCATTTT.